Sequencing of this T cell receptor (beta chain) was carried out in a study of cytomegalovirus exposure and HLA in healthy donors. Notes on the study in general: Associated with cytomegalovirus, according to the listing, were approximately 160 TCR beta chains.

Notes on this clone: As yet, its antigen is unknown.

Primers for the PCR totalled 60 Vbeta and 13 Jbeta. TCRdb keeps only in-frame clones here, not all; method: immunoSEQ multiplex PCR. The table lists hundreds of thousands of clones, 60% to 85% of them singletons. V lost 0 bases and J 7 bases, leaving 5 bases between the germline ends. From germline, CDR1 is SGHDT and CDR2 YYEEEE. The CDR3 runs 12 residues. The chain is built from TRBV5-6 and TRBJ2-1; TRBD2 might be the D (5 bases). The TCR originated in a man aged 35-49 years in good health and CMV-seronegative. Sequencing used PBMCs. As DNA, the CDR3 is TGTGCCAGCAGCTTGGGGGAGAATGAGCAGTTCTTC. It codes for CASSLGENEQFF.